This T cell receptor beta chain was captured by sequencing in a study of blood T cells in healthy people across ages. Points from the study as a whole: Older individuals had lower TCR beta diversity per million T cells (the decline was roughly linear).

Donors were healthy Caucasian individuals from Russia aged roughly 6 to 95. It was with a sample-barcoded 5' primer and a J-beta primer mix that a second PCR of roughly 7 to 12 cycles was run. Each cDNA molecule received a tag from a template-switch adaptor that had 12 random nucleotides. MiXCR, applied by TCRdb to the 5' RACE reads, yields one record per CDR3 protein. Of roughly 700,000 distinct CDR3 sequences in the sample, approximately 25% were seen once. Unmatched junction bases numbered 2, after V lost 2 bases and J lost 6 bases. The germline CDR1 and CDR2 sequences are MNHEY and SVGEGT. There are 14 residues in the CDR3. This clonotype has just a few counts. Its antigen remains unknown. The same specimen was also included in a second study, on T cells of mothers and their children.

The rearrangement links TRBV6-2 or TRBV6-3 to TRBJ2-3; 10 bases agree with TRBD2. This receptor was identified in a boy aged 5-17 years in good health. Sequenced input: blood. CDR3 coding DNA: TGTGCCAGCAGTTACACTAGCGGGACTGATACGCAGTATTTT. The encoded protein is CASSYTSGTDTQYF.